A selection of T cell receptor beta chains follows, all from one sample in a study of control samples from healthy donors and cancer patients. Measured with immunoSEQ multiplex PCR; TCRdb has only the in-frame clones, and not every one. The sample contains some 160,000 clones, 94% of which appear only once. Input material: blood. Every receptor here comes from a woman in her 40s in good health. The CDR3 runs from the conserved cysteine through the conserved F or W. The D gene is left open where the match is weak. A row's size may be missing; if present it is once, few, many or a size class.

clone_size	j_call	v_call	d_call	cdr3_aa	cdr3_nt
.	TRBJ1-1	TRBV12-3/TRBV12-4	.	CASTRVGGEAFF	TGTGCCAGCACCAGGGTGGGGGGTGAAGCTTTCTTT
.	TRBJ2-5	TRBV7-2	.	CASSLGAQQETQYF	TGTGCCAGCAGCTTAGGGGCACAACAAGAGACCCAGTACTTC
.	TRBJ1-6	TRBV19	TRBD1	CASTDRAPNSPLHF	TGTGCCAGTACTGACAGGGCCCCCAATTCACCCCTCCACTTT
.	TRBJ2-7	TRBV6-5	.	CASRRLSYEQYF	TGTGCCAGCAGACGACTCTCCTACGAGCAGTACTTC
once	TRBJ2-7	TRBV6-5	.	CASSYSKRRSSYEQYF	TGTGCCAGCAGTTACTCGAAGCGGAGGAGCTCCTACGAGCAGTACTTC
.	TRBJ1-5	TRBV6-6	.	CASVFGSGNQPQHF	TGTGCCAGTGTCTTTGGGTCAGGGAATCAGCCCCAGCATTTT
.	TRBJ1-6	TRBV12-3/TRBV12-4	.	CASSLDSNSPLHF	TGTGCCAGCAGCTTAGACAGCAATTCACCCCTCCACTTT
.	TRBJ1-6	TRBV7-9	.	CASSPPEAVPLHF	TGTGCCAGCAGCCCCCCTGAGGCGGTGCCCCTCCACTTT
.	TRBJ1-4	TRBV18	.	CASSRDNGNEKLFF	TGTGCCAGCTCTCGTGACAATGGCAATGAAAAACTGTTTTTT
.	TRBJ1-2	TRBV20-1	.	CSASTPHNYGYTF	TGCAGTGCTAGTACACCTCATAACTATGGCTACACCTTC
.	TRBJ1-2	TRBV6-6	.	CASRGAGVYGYTF	TGTGCCAGCAGGGGGGCAGGAGTCTATGGCTACACCTTC
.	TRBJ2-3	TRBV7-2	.	CASSLGRTDTQYF	TGTGCCAGCAGCTTAGGGCGCACAGATACGCAGTATTTT
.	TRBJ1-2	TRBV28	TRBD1	CASSLMYGTGLANYGYTF	TGTGCCAGCAGTTTAATGTATGGGACAGGTCTCGCGAACTATGGCTACACCTTC
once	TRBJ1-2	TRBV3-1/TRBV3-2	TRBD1	CASSQGGQGRGGYTF	TGTGCCAGCAGCCAAGGAGGACAGGGAAGAGGTGGCTACACCTTC
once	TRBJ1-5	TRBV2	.	CASWGGLDQPQHF	TGTGCCAGCTGGGGGGGGCTCGATCAGCCCCAGCATTTT
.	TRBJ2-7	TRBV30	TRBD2	CAWGRLAGGVIEQYF	TGTGCCTGGGGACGACTAGCGGGAGGTGTTATCGAGCAGTACTTC
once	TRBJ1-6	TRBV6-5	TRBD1	CASSYSAGGGSPLHF	TGTGCCAGCAGTTACTCCGCAGGGGGCGGTTCACCCCTCCACTTT
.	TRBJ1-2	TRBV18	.	CASSPQKGGYGYTF	TGTGCCAGCTCACCACAGAAGGGGGGCTATGGCTACACCTTC
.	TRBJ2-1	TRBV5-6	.	CASSSDPIRGNEQFF	TGTGCCAGCAGCTCTGACCCGATTAGGGGCAATGAGCAGTTCTTC
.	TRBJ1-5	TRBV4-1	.	CASSHDRGSFQPQHF	TGCGCCAGCAGCCATGACCGGGGGTCCTTTCAACCCCAGCATTTT
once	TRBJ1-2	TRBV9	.	CASSSRAYGYTF	TGTGCCAGCAGCTCGCGAGCCTATGGCTACACCTTC
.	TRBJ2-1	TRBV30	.	CAWIERDGSNEQFF	TGTGCCTGGATCGAGCGTGACGGGAGCAACGAGCAGTTCTTC
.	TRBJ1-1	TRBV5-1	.	CASSPWGVSNTEAFF	TGCGCCAGCAGCCCGTGGGGCGTTTCGAACACTGAAGCTTTCTTT
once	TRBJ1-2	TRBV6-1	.	CASSEGDYYGYTF	TGTGCCAGCAGTGAGGGCGATTATTATGGCTACACCTTC
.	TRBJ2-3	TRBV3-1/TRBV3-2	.	CASSQGKGPSTDTQYF	TGTGCCAGCAGCCAAGGAAAAGGACCTAGCACAGATACGCAGTATTTT
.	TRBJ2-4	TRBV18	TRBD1	CASSPSGQAKNIQYF	TGTGCCAGCTCACCTTCGGGACAGGCCAAAAACATTCAGTACTTC
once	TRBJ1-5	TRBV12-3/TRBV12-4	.	CATRYGGNQPQHF	TGTGCCACCAGATACGGTGGCAATCAGCCCCAGCATTTT
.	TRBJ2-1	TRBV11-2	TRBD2	CASSLGRGGGAPYNEQFF	TGTGCCAGCAGCTTAGGGCGCGGCGGGGGGGCCCCTTACAATGAGCAGTTCTTC
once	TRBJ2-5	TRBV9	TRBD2	CASSGVERLAFEETQYF	TGTGCCAGCAGCGGGGTGGAGCGACTAGCGTTTGAAGAGACCCAGTACTTC
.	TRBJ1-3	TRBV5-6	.	CASSLFDSGNTIYF	TGTGCCAGCAGCTTGTTCGACTCTGGAAACACCATATATTTT
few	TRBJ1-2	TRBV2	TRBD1	CASSPRAGGYGYTF	TGTGCCAGCAGCCCACGGGCAGGGGGATATGGCTACACCTTC